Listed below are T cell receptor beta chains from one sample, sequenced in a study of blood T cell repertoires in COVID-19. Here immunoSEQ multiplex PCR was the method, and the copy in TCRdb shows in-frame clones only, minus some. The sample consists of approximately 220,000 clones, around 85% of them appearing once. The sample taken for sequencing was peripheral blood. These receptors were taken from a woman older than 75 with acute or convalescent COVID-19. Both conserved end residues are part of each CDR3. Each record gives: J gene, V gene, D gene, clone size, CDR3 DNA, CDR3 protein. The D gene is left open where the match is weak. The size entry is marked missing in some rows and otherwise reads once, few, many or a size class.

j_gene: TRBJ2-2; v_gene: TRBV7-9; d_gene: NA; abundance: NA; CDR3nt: TGTGCCAGCAGCCCCTCCTCTCCTAACACCGGGGAGCTGTTTTTT; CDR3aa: CASSPSSPNTGELFF
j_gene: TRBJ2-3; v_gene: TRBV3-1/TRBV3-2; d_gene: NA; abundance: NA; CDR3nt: TGTGCCAGCTCGCCGGGACTGTACACAGATACGCAGTATTTT; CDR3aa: CASSPGLYTDTQYF
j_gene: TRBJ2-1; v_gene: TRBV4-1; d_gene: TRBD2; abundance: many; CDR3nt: TGCGCCAGCAGGCCCGGGACTAGCGGGGGGCTAAATTTCAATGAGCAGTTCTTC; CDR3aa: CASRPGTSGGLNFNEQFF
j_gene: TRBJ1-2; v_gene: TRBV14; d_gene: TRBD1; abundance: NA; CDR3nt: TGTGCCAGCCTGGGACAGGGGGCGCACTATGGCTACACCTTC; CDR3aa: CASLGQGAHYGYTF
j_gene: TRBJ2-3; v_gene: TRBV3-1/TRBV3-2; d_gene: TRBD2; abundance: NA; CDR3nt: TGTGCCAGCAGCCAAGAGGGGACTAGCGCAGATACGCAGTATTTT; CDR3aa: CASSQEGTSADTQYF
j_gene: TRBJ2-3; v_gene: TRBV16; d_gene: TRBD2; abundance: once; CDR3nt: TGTGCCAGCAGTTTTCTAGCGGCTAGCACAGATACGCAGTATTTT; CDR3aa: CASSFLAASTDTQYF
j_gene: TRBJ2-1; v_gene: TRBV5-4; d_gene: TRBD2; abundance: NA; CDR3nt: TGTGCCAGCAGCTTGGCGGGTGTCGGGGGGGGCTGGAATGAGCAGTTCTTC; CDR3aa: CASSLAGVGGGWNEQFF
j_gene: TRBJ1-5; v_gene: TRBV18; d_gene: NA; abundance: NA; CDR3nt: TGTGCCAGCTCAATGCACGGCGGATATAGCAATCAGCCCCAGCATTTT; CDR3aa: CASSMHGGYSNQPQHF
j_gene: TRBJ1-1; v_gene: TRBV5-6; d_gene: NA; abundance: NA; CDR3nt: TGTGCCAGCACCGGGCTCCAGGGGAACACTGAAGCTTTCTTT; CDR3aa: CASTGLQGNTEAFF
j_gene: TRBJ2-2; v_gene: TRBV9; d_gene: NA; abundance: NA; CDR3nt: TGTGCCAGCAGCGTAGGGTTTGTGGGAGTGAACACCGGGGAGCTGTTTTTT; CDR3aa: CASSVGFVGVNTGELFF
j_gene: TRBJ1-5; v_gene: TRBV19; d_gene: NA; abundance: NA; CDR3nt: TGTGCCAGTAGTATCCGGGCAGCGGGAGGACGTCAGCCCCAGCATTTT; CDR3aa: CASSIRAAGGRQPQHF
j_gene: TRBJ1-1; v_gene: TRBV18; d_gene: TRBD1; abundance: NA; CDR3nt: TGTGCCAGCTCACCCTCGATTGGGACAGGGGCCCCGAACACTGAAGCTTTCTTT; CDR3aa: CASSPSIGTGAPNTEAFF
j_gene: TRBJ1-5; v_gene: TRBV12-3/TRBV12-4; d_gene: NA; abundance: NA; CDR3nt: TGTGCCAGCAGCCTTGCCGGGGGGCAGCCCCAGCATTTT; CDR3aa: CASSLAGGQPQHF
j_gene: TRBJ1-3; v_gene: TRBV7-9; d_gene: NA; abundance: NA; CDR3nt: TGTGCCAGCAGCCTCGCCAGTACAGGGAGCTCTGGAAACACCATATATTTT; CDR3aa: CASSLASTGSSGNTIYF
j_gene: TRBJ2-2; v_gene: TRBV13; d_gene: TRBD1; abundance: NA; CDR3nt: TGTGCCAGCAGCTTGGGACAGGGCGACACCGGGGAGCTGTTTTTT; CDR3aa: CASSLGQGDTGELFF
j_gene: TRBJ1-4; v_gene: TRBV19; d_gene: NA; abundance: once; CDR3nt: TGTGCCAGTAGTATTGTGGGTACAGGGCCCTTGGTAAGGAAACTGTTTTTT; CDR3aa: CASSIVGTGPLVRKLFF
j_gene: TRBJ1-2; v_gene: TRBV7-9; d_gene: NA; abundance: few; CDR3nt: TGTGCCAGCAGCTTTCGGAGGGGAGATGGCTACACCTTC; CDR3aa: CASSFRRGDGYTF
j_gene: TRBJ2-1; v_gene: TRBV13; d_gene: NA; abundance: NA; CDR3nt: TGTGCCAGCAGCTTTTCCGCGCCTACCTTTCCCCCGAATGAGCAGTTCTTC; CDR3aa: CASSFSAPTFPPNEQFF
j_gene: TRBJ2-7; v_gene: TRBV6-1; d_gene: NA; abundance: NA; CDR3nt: TGTGCCAGCAGTGAGAGCAGGACTTACGAGCAGTACTTC; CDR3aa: CASSESRTYEQYF
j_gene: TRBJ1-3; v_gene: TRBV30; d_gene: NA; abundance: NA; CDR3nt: TGTGCCTGGAACACAGGTTTCGGCAACACCATATATTTT; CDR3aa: CAWNTGFGNTIYF
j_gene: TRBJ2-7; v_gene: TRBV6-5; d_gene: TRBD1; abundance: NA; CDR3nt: TGTGCCAGCAGCTTGGACAGGGGAAGCTCCTACGAGCAGTACTTC; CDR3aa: CASSLDRGSSYEQYF
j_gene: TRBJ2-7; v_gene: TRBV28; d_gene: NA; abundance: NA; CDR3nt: TGTGCCAGCACGACCGACAGATACGAGCAGTACTTC; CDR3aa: CASTTDRYEQYF
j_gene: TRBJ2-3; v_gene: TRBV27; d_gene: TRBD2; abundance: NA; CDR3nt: TGTGCCAGCAGCCTGGAACTAGCGGAGGGCACAGATACGCAGTATTTT; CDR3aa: CASSLELAEGTDTQYF
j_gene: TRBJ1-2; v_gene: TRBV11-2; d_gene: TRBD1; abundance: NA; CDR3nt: TGTGAGGGCCGGGACAGGGGAGGCTATGGCTACACCTTC; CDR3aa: CEGRDRGGYGYTF
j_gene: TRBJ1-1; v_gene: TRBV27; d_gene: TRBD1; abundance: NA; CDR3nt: TGTGCCAGCAGTTTAAGACAGGGATGGACTGAAGCTTTCTTT; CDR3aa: CASSLRQGWTEAFF
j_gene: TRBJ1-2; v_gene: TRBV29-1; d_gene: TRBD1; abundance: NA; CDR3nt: TGCAGCGTTGTTTCGGACAGGGGGCGCGTGGGCTACACCTTC; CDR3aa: CSVVSDRGRVGYTF
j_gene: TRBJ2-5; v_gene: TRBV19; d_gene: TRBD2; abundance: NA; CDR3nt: TGTGCCAGTAGTATTGGCGGGGGGCAAGAGACCCAGTACTTC; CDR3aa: CASSIGGGQETQYF
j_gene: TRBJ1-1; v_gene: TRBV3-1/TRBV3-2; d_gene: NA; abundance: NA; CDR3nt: TGTGCCAGCAGCCCCCGAAGGAGGGACCTGAACACTGAAGCTTTCTTT; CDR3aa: CASSPRRRDLNTEAFF
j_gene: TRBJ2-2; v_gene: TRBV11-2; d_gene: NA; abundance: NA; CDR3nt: TGTGCCAGCAGCCTTCAGGCGATCACCGGGGAGCTGTTTTTT; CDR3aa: CASSLQAITGELFF
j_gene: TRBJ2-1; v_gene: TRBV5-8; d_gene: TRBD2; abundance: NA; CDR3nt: TGTGCCAGCAGCACTGGGACTAGCGGGAGGTACAATGAGCAGTTCTTC; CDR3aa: CASSTGTSGRYNEQFF
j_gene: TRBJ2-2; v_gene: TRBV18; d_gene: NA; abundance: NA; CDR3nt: TGTGCCAGCTCCTACAGGGAGCCCGGGGAGCTGTTTTTT; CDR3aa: CASSYREPGELFF
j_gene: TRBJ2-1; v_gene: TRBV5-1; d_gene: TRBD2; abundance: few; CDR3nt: TGCGCCAGCAGCTTGGCGCTAGCGGCCAACAATGAGCAGTTCTTC; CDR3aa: CASSLALAANNEQFF
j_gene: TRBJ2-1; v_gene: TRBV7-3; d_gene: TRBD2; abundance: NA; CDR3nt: TGTGCCAGCAGCTTCCCGGGACTAGCCATCGATGAGCAGTTCTTC; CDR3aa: CASSFPGLAIDEQFF
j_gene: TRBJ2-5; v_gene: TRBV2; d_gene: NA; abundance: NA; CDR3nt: TGTGCCAGCAGCCGCGGACTGTCCCAAGAGACCCAGTACTTC; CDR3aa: CASSRGLSQETQYF